These 20 T cell receptor beta chains originate from one sample sequenced in a study of shared clonotypes between healthy human individuals. Clones were read by immunoSEQ multiplex PCR, and TCRdb kept only the in-frame ones, dropping some. Of about 490,000 clones listed, over 60% were seen once; the top ten hold approximately 13%. The source material was PBMCs. The receptors here all came from a middle-aged woman in good health. Some clones in this sample may be carry-over from other donors' samples.

The rearrangement links TRBV5-1 to TRBJ2-6; possibly TRBD2 for D (5 bases). Trimming took off 6 bases at V and 4 bases at J, with 14 bases between the two ends. Germline lookup yields CDR1 SGHRS and CDR2 YFSETQ. The CDR3 is 15 residues long. The DNA for the CDR3 is TGCGCCAGCAATCTGGGAGCAGAGGGGGCCAACGTCCTGACTTTC. It encodes CASNLGAEGANVLTF.

The chain joins TRBV28 to TRBJ1-2; the D gene is possibly TRBD1 (5 bases). Germline lookup yields CDR1 MDHEN and CDR2 SYDVKM. The CDR3 sequence is 15 residues long. Trimming shortened V by 6 bases and J by 4 bases, and 18 bases separated the two germline ends. In nucleotides, the CDR3 is TGTGCCAGCAGGGTTCAGGGTGCGGCCGCCTATGGCTACACCTTC. Translation gives CASRVQGAAAYGYTF.

The chain joins TRBV30 to TRBJ2-5, with a tentative D call TRBD1 (5 bases). Matching the DNA end better, TRBJ2-7 makes the J call doubtful. CDR3 length: 12 amino acids. Germline V gene lookup returns CDR1 GTSNPN and CDR2 SVGIG (reference sequence). The CDR3 DNA is TGTGCCTGGGAGACCCAAAGGGGCGAGCAGTACTTC. This gives the protein CAWETQRGEQYF.

The chain uses TRBV7-2 and TRBJ2-7; 8 bases fit TRBD1. Losses at the gene ends were 5 bases for V and 0 bases for J; bases not matched to a gene: 6. Germline V gene sequence: CDR1 SGHTA, CDR2 FQGNSA. CDR3 length: 15 residues. The CDR3 DNA follows: TGTGCCAGCAGCCTCCAGGGGGCAATCTCCTACGAGCAGTACTTC. Its protein product is CASSLQGAISYEQYF.

On this clone: Other DNA sequences of this sample code for an identical CDR3. The CDR3 DNA is TGTGCCTGGTCCGCTAGCACAGATACGCAGTATTTT. Its protein is CAWSASTDTQYF. J is TRBJ2-3 and V is TRBV30; no reliable D call. Germline V lookup: CDR1 GTSNPN, CDR2 SVGIG (reference sequence). This CDR3 has 12 amino acids. V was clipped by 5 bases and J by 0 bases, with 6 bases between them.

In this sample, this clone turned up once. V gene TRBV30 combines with J gene TRBJ2-3; possibly TRBD1 for D (6 bases). Trimming left V 3 bases short and J 5 bases short, with 12 bases between. The CDR3 totals 13 residues. The germline CDR1 and CDR2 sequences are GTSNPN and SVGIG (reference sequence). CDR3 bases: TGTGCCTGGAGACAGGGTTGGGTAGATACGCAGTATTTT. It yields the protein CAWRQGWVDTQYF.

Worth noting for this clone: The likely explanation is a read error, given a far larger clone one base away. The rearrangement uses TRBV30 and TRBJ2-1; either TRBD1 or TRBD2 may supply D (5 bases each). CDR3 length equals 11 residues. The germline V gene encodes CDR1 GTSNPN and CDR2 SVGIG (reference sequence). Trimming took 8 bases from V and 7 from J, leaving 12 bases between them. The CDR3 DNA is TGTGCCGGGACCCCTTGGAATGAGCAGTTCTTC. It yields the protein CAGTPWNEQFF.

The chain joins TRBV5-4 to TRBJ2-2; no firm D call. The germline V gene encodes CDR1 SGHNT and CDR2 YYREEE (reference sequence). V lost 0 bases and J lost 4, with 7 bases in between. This CDR3 has 14 amino acids. CDR3 sequence: CASSLAKVTGELFF. CDR3 nucleotide sequence: TGTGCCAGCAGCTTGGCCAAGGTCACCGGGGAGCTGTTTTTT.

The rearrangement links TRBV4-1 to TRBJ1-6; possible D gene TRBD1, 5 bases. The V end lost 3 bases, the J end lost 0 bases, and 15 bases lay between the germline ends. Germline V gives CDR1 MGHRA, CDR2 YSYEKL. The CDR3 runs 18 residues. CDR3 nucleotide sequence: TGCGCCAGCAGCCAGGCAGGGATTCAGAGCTCCTATAATTCACCCCTCCACTTT. Translated, it gives CASSQAGIQSSYNSPLHF.

The chain recombines TRBV4-3 with TRBJ2-3, with TRBD1 identical over 10 bases. Germline assignment: CDR1 LGHNA and CDR2 YSLEER. This CDR3 is built from 16 residues. J lost 2 bases, V lost 6 bases, and 8 bases had no gene match. The CDR3 loop reads CASRPGTGDPTDTQYF. The CDR3 DNA reads TGCGCCAGCAGGCCCGGGACAGGGGACCCCACAGATACGCAGTATTTT.

This clone was recorded once. The V call is TRBV6-5, the J call TRBJ2-1; 7 nucleotides agree with TRBD2. This CDR3 comprises 16 residues. V lost 0 bases to trimming and J lost 3 bases; unmatched junction nucleotides: 5. Germline CDR1 reads MNHEY; CDR2 reads SVGAGI. The CDR3 DNA reads as TGTGCCAGCAGTTACTCGACTAGCCGGATCTACAATGAGCAGTTCTTC. Protein: CASSYSTSRIYNEQFF.

The rearrangement links TRBV27 to TRBJ2-7, with D hard to call. V was pared by 5 bases and J by 0 bases, with 17 bases between. The germline V gene encodes CDR1 MNHEY and CDR2 SMNVEV (reference sequence). The length of the CDR3 is 16 residues. CDR3 bases: TGTGCCAGCAGTCTTACCTCGGACGGATACTCCTACGAGCAGTACTTC. It specifies CASSLTSDGYSYEQYF.

The chain employs TRBV7-6 and TRBJ2-1; TRBD2 agrees at 16 bases. J was trimmed by 9 bases and V by 0 bases; bases with no gene match: 2. Germline V gene data show CDR1 as SGHVS and CDR2 as FNYEAQ. The CDR3 totals 16 residues. The CDR3 reads CASSLAGTSGRGEQFF. The DNA for the CDR3 is TGTGCCAGCAGCTTAGCGGGGACTAGCGGGAGGGGTGAGCAGTTCTTC.

The gene calls are TRBV5-6 and TRBJ2-4, with D uncertain. The germline V gene encodes CDR1 SGHDT and CDR2 YYEEEE. Deletions cut 1 base from V and 3 bases from J, with 14 bases between. The CDR3 contains 16 residues. The CDR3 region has the DNA TGTGCCAGCAGCTTGCCTTGGCTCTCTGGCAAAAACATTCAGTACTTC. The encoded protein is CASSLPWLSGKNIQYF.

This chain uses TRBV28 with TRBJ2-7; TRBD1 aligns across 10 bases. The length of the CDR3 is 15 residues. Germline assignment: CDR1 MDHEN and CDR2 SYDVKM. After removal of 10 bases from V and 4 bases from J, the junction contained 13 bases not matched to a gene. The CDR3 loop is CAISRPGQGLYEQYF. CDR3 nucleotide sequence: TGTGCCATTTCGAGACCGGGACAGGGGTTGTACGAGCAGTACTTC.

A remark on this clone: A read error is likely here: a far larger clone is one base away. Without the conserved terminal phenylalanine or tryptophan, this CDR3 likely stems from a read error. V usage is TRBV7-6 and J usage is TRBJ2-7; D uncertain. This CDR3 has 14 amino acids. The V gene's germline CDR1 is SGHVS and CDR2 FNYEAQ. V dropped 1 base and J dropped 3 bases, with 10 bases sitting between them. CDR3 coding DNA: TGTGCCAGCAGCTTAGGGACGGAAGACTACGAGCAGTACCTC. Translating gives CASSLGTEDYEQYL.

With respect to this clone: This sample also contains other DNA sequences that code for the same CDR3. V and J are TRBV4-3 and TRBJ2-3; D assignment may be TRBD1 or TRBD2 (6 bases each). Trimming removed 3 bases at V and 6 bases at J, with 10 bases between. CDR1 is LGHNA, CDR2 YSLEER, per germline. This CDR3 comprises 13 residues. The CDR3 here is CASSQEGGDTQYF. The CDR3 DNA sequence: TGCGCCAGCAGCCAGGAAGGGGGGGATACGCAGTATTTT.

There are a few counts of this clone. V usage is TRBV7-2 and J usage is TRBJ2-1; the D gene could be TRBD1 or TRBD2 (6 bases each). The ends were cut back, 3 bases at V and 2 bases at J, with 8 bases in the middle. CDR3 length: 14 residues. Germline CDR1 and CDR2: SGHTA and FQGNSA. For the CDR3, the DNA is TGTGCCAGCAGCTTTCGGGGGCCCTACAATGAGCAGTTCTTC. Translation: CASSFRGPYNEQFF.

This clone was recorded once. The J gene is TRBJ2-2, the V gene TRBV4-1; perhaps TRBD2 as D (6 bases). CDR3 length: 17 residues. CDR1 is MGHRA and CDR2 is YSYEKL in the germline V gene. The V end lost 1 base, the J end lost 6 bases, and 18 bases lay between the germline ends. The CDR3 is CASSQVFQRAYSGELFF. The CDR3, as DNA: TGCGCCAGCAGCCAAGTGTTCCAGCGGGCATACTCCGGGGAGCTGTTTTTT.

This sequence joins TRBV4-1 and TRBJ2-5; 12 bases match TRBD2. CDR1 and CDR2 from the germline V gene are MGHRA and YSYEKL. V was pared by 0 bases and J by 5 bases, with 4 bases of the junction left unmatched. The CDR3 extends over 16 amino acids. CDR3 sequence: CASSQDWGLAGETQYF. The CDR3 bases are TGCGCCAGCAGCCAAGATTGGGGACTAGCGGGTGAGACCCAGTACTTC.